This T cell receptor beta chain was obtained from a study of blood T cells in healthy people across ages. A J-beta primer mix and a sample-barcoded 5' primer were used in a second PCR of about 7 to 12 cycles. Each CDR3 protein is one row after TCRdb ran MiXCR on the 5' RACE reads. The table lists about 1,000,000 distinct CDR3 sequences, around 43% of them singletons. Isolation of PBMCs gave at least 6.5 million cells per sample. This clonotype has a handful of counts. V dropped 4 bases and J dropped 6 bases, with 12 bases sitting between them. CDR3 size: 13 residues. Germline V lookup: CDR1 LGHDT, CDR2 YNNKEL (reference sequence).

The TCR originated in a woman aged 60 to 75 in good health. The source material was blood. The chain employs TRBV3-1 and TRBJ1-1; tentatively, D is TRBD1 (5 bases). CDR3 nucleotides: TGTGCCAGCAGCCCCGGGACCTACCCTGAAGCTTTCTTT. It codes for CASSPGTYPEAFF.